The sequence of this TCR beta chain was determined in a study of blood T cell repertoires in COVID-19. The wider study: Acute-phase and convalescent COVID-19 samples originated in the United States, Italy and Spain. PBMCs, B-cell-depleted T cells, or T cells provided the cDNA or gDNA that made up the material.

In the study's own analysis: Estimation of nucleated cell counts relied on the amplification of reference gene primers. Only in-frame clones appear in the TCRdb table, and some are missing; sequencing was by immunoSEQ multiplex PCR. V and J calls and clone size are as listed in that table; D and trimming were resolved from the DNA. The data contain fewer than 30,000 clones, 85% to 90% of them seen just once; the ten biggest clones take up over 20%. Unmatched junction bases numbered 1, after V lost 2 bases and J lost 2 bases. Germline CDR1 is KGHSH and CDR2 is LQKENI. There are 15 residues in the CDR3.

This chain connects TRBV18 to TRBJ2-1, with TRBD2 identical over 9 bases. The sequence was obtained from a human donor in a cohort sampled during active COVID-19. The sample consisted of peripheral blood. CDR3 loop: CASSPGGGAYNEQFF. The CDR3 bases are TGTGCCAGCTCACCAGGCGGGGGGGCCTACAATGAGCAGTTCTTC. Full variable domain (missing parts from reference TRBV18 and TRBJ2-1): NAGVMQNPRHLVRRRGQEARLRCSPMKGHSHVYWYRQLPEEGLKFMVYLQKENIIDESGMPKERFSAEFPKEGPSILRIQQVVRGDSAAYFCASSPGGGAYNEQFFGPGTRLTVL.